Listed below are T cell receptor beta chains from one sample, sequenced in a study of blood T cell repertoires in COVID-19. This table comes from immunoSEQ multiplex PCR, and its TCRdb copy is limited to in-frame clones, with some not included. The sample consists of around 9,800 clones, over 80% of them appearing once. What was sequenced was peripheral blood. These receptors were collected from a man in his 70s with active COVID-19. CDR3s include the opening cysteine and the closing phenylalanine or tryptophan. Fields, in order: J gene, clone size, V gene, D gene, CDR3 protein, CDR3 DNA. D genes are given only for firm matches. Some rows have no size entry. The others give once, few or many, or a class for an expanded clone.

j_call: TRBJ2-7; clone_size: .; v_call: TRBV3-1/TRBV3-2; d_call: .; cdr3_aa: CASSQGDYEQYF; cdr3_nt: TGTGCCAGCAGCCAGGGAGACTACGAGCAGTACTTC
j_call: TRBJ1-3; clone_size: .; v_call: TRBV19; d_call: .; cdr3_aa: CASSIEGTSSGNTIYF; cdr3_nt: TGTGCCAGTAGTATAGAGGGCACAAGCTCTGGAAACACCATATATTTT
j_call: TRBJ2-7; clone_size: .; v_call: TRBV6-1; d_call: .; cdr3_aa: CASSDQSGAYEQYF; cdr3_nt: TGTGCCAGCAGTGATCAGTCAGGGGCCTACGAGCAGTACTTC
j_call: TRBJ2-3; clone_size: .; v_call: TRBV7-2; d_call: TRBD1; cdr3_aa: CASSLGPGGTQYF; cdr3_nt: TGTGCCAGCAGCTTAGGACCAGGGGGTACGCAGTATTTT
j_call: TRBJ2-5; clone_size: .; v_call: TRBV5-6; d_call: .; cdr3_aa: CASSLFQGVSRETQYF; cdr3_nt: TGTGCCAGCAGCTTGTTCCAAGGGGTGTCAAGAGAGACCCAGTACTTC
j_call: TRBJ1-2; clone_size: .; v_call: TRBV6-5; d_call: TRBD1; cdr3_aa: CASRDRGHTF; cdr3_nt: TGTGCCAGCCGAGACAGGGGGCACACCTTC
j_call: TRBJ1-1; clone_size: .; v_call: TRBV19; d_call: TRBD1; cdr3_aa: CASATGANTEAFF; cdr3_nt: TGTGCCAGTGCGACAGGGGCGAACACTGAAGCTTTCTTT
j_call: TRBJ2-2; clone_size: once; v_call: TRBV9; d_call: .; cdr3_aa: CASSFLSGELFF; cdr3_nt: TGTGCCAGCAGCTTCCTCTCCGGGGAGCTGTTTTTT
j_call: TRBJ2-1; clone_size: .; v_call: TRBV3-1/TRBV3-2; d_call: TRBD2; cdr3_aa: CASSRTPPGLAGAPNEQFF; cdr3_nt: TGTGCCAGCAGCCGAACACCCCCGGGACTAGCGGGGGCACCCAATGAGCAGTTCTTC
j_call: TRBJ2-1; clone_size: once; v_call: TRBV4-3; d_call: .; cdr3_aa: CASSPRLEGNEQFF; cdr3_nt: TGCGCCAGCAGCCCCCGACTAGAGGGCAATGAGCAGTTCTTC
j_call: TRBJ1-3; clone_size: .; v_call: TRBV11-2; d_call: .; cdr3_aa: CASSLMRGPSGNTIYF; cdr3_nt: TGTGCCAGCAGCTTAATGCGGGGGCCATCTGGAAACACCATATATTTT
j_call: TRBJ2-1; clone_size: .; v_call: TRBV18; d_call: TRBD1; cdr3_aa: CASSPLGQGGNEQFF; cdr3_nt: TGTGCCAGCTCACCACTGGGACAGGGGGGAAATGAGCAGTTCTTC
j_call: TRBJ2-2; clone_size: .; v_call: TRBV25-1; d_call: TRBD1; cdr3_aa: CASYPTGAKNTGELFF; cdr3_nt: TGTGCCAGTTACCCGACAGGGGCGAAGAACACCGGGGAGCTGTTTTTT
j_call: TRBJ2-2; clone_size: .; v_call: TRBV18; d_call: TRBD1; cdr3_aa: CASSPRRQGISTGELFF; cdr3_nt: TGTGCCAGCTCACCACGAAGACAGGGGATCAGTACCGGGGAGCTGTTTTTT
j_call: TRBJ2-3; clone_size: few; v_call: TRBV4-1; d_call: TRBD1; cdr3_aa: CASSQGDRGRTDTQYF; cdr3_nt: TGCGCCAGCAGCCAAGGGGACAGGGGGCGCACAGATACGCAGTATTTT
j_call: TRBJ2-7; clone_size: few; v_call: TRBV19; d_call: .; cdr3_aa: CATTNRKGYEQYF; cdr3_nt: TGTGCCACCACGAATCGAAAGGGGTACGAGCAGTACTTC
j_call: TRBJ2-7; clone_size: .; v_call: TRBV11-2; d_call: TRBD1; cdr3_aa: CASSYGTVYEQYF; cdr3_nt: TGTGCCAGCAGCTACGGGACAGTCTACGAGCAGTACTTC
j_call: TRBJ1-4; clone_size: .; v_call: TRBV30; d_call: TRBD1; cdr3_aa: CAWSVGQGRKLFF; cdr3_nt: TGTGCCTGGAGTGTAGGACAGGGTAGAAAACTGTTTTTT
j_call: TRBJ2-7; clone_size: .; v_call: TRBV7-9; d_call: TRBD1; cdr3_aa: CASSLSRGLSSYEQYF; cdr3_nt: TGTGCCAGCAGCTTGTCCAGGGGGCTCAGCTCCTACGAGCAGTACTTC
j_call: TRBJ2-2; clone_size: .; v_call: TRBV7-2; d_call: TRBD1; cdr3_aa: CASSIRQGPNTGELFF; cdr3_nt: TGTGCCAGCAGCATTCGACAGGGGCCGAACACCGGGGAGCTGTTTTTT
j_call: TRBJ2-1; clone_size: .; v_call: TRBV9; d_call: TRBD2; cdr3_aa: CASSPLAGGSYNEQFF; cdr3_nt: TGTGCCAGCAGCCCACTAGCGGGGGGCTCCTACAATGAGCAGTTCTTC
j_call: TRBJ1-1; clone_size: .; v_call: TRBV7-3; d_call: .; cdr3_aa: CASSPTGGGIRTEAFF; cdr3_nt: TGTGCCAGCAGCCCCACGGGTGGGGGGATTCGGACTGAAGCTTTCTTT
j_call: TRBJ2-1; clone_size: .; v_call: TRBV18; d_call: .; cdr3_aa: CASSQAGNEQFF; cdr3_nt: TGTGCCAGCTCACAGGCGGGGAATGAGCAGTTCTTC
j_call: TRBJ2-7; clone_size: .; v_call: TRBV28; d_call: .; cdr3_aa: CASSSNYEQYF; cdr3_nt: TGTGCCAGCAGTTCCAATTACGAGCAGTACTTC
j_call: TRBJ2-5; clone_size: .; v_call: TRBV7-6; d_call: .; cdr3_aa: CASSRAGRETQYF; cdr3_nt: TGTGCCAGCAGTCGGGCGGGCAGAGAGACCCAGTACTTC
j_call: TRBJ2-3; clone_size: .; v_call: TRBV7-9; d_call: TRBD2; cdr3_aa: CASSPLGLAGSYF; cdr3_nt: TGTGCCAGCAGCCCTTTGGGACTAGCGGGGTCGTATTTT
j_call: TRBJ2-5; clone_size: .; v_call: TRBV6-5; d_call: .; cdr3_aa: CASNRQVQETQYF; cdr3_nt: TGTGCCAGCAATAGACAGGTTCAAGAGACCCAGTACTTC
j_call: TRBJ1-3; clone_size: .; v_call: TRBV19; d_call: .; cdr3_aa: CVVRSGNTIYF; cdr3_nt: TGTGTTGTGAGGAGCGGAAACACCATATATTTT
j_call: TRBJ2-4; clone_size: .; v_call: TRBV6-5; d_call: .; cdr3_aa: CASSSGRNIQYF; cdr3_nt: TGTGCCAGCAGTTCAGGCCGAAACATTCAGTACTTC
j_call: TRBJ2-5; clone_size: .; v_call: TRBV5-4; d_call: TRBD2; cdr3_aa: CASNERGATTQYF; cdr3_nt: TGTGCCAGCAATGAGCGGGGGGCCACGACCCAGTACTTC
j_call: TRBJ2-3; clone_size: .; v_call: TRBV7-9; d_call: .; cdr3_aa: CASSPQGSDTDTQYF; cdr3_nt: TGTGCCAGCAGCCCACAGGGATCCGACACAGATACGCAGTATTTT
j_call: TRBJ2-3; clone_size: .; v_call: TRBV5-4; d_call: TRBD2; cdr3_aa: CASSEAGTRMFDTQYF; cdr3_nt: TGTGCCAGCAGCGAAGCCGGGACTAGGATGTTCGATACGCAGTATTTT
j_call: TRBJ2-7; clone_size: .; v_call: TRBV7-6; d_call: TRBD1; cdr3_aa: CASSRGQGEGHEQYF; cdr3_nt: TGTGCCAGCAGCCGGGGACAGGGAGAGGGTCACGAGCAGTACTTC
j_call: TRBJ1-2; clone_size: .; v_call: TRBV25-1; d_call: .; cdr3_aa: CASSEYTGQVYGYTF; cdr3_nt: TGTGCCAGCAGTGAATACACAGGCCAGGTTTATGGCTACACCTTC
j_call: TRBJ1-1; clone_size: .; v_call: TRBV6-5; d_call: .; cdr3_aa: CASNGVFTEAFF; cdr3_nt: TGTGCCAGCAACGGGGTCTTCACTGAAGCTTTCTTT
j_call: TRBJ1-2; clone_size: .; v_call: TRBV3-1/TRBV3-2; d_call: TRBD1; cdr3_aa: CASSQRTGLVRYTF; cdr3_nt: TGTGCCAGCAGCCAGCGGACAGGCTTGGTACGCTACACCTTC
j_call: TRBJ2-1; clone_size: .; v_call: TRBV7-9; d_call: TRBD1; cdr3_aa: CASSLANRGSYNEQFF; cdr3_nt: TGTGCCAGCAGCTTAGCAAACAGGGGGTCCTACAATGAGCAGTTCTTC
j_call: TRBJ2-7; clone_size: .; v_call: TRBV28; d_call: .; cdr3_aa: CASSLRLLRGLEQYF; cdr3_nt: TGTGCCAGCAGTCTGCGACTCCTCCGAGGTCTCGAGCAGTACTTC
j_call: TRBJ2-7; clone_size: .; v_call: TRBV7-8; d_call: TRBD2; cdr3_aa: CASSSRGVPSGGEQYF; cdr3_nt: TGTGCCAGCAGCTCCCGAGGGGTGCCTAGCGGGGGCGAGCAGTACTTC
j_call: TRBJ2-7; clone_size: .; v_call: TRBV5-1; d_call: TRBD1; cdr3_aa: CASSRMGQPIYEQYF; cdr3_nt: TGCGCCAGCAGCAGGATGGGACAGCCGATCTACGAGCAGTACTTC